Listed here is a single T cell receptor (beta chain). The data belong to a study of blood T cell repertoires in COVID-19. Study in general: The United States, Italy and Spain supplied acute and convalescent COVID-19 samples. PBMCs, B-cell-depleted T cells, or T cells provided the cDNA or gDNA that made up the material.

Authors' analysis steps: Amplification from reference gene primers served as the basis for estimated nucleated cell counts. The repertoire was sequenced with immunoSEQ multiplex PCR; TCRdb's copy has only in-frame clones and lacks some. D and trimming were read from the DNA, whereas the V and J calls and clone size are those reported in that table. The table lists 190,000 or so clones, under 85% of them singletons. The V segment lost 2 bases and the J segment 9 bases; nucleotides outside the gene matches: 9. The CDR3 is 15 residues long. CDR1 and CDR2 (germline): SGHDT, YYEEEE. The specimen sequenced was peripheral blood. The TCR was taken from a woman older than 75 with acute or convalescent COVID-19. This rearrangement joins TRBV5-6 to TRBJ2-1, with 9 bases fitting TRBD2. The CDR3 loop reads CASSFAGGASGEQFF. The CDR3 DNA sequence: TGTGCCAGCAGCTTTGCGGGAGGGGCTTCGGGTGAGCAGTTCTTC.